This passage covers 21 T cell receptor beta chains from one sample sequenced in a study of T cell clones after liver transplantation (dated by TCRdb to between 2018 and 2021). Libraries came from the immunoSEQ multiplex PCR assay. Sourced from immuneACCESS, this table was stored by TCRdb with only in-frame sequences that have V and J called. A share of the clones is absent; for the studies checked, an unresolved V gene accounts for under half, and the remainder has no known explanation. This sample has tens of thousands of clones in its table, and approximately 80% of those were observed once. 2.1% of the sample is in the top ten clones. Sequences were derived from CD4+ T cells from blood, sampled less than 50 months after liver transplant. These TCRs come from a human patient who received a liver transplant. It is possible that, after a transplant, some T cells come from the graft donor.

The CDR3 DNA follows: TGCGCCAGCAGCCGGACTTTGGACAGGAATGGCGAGCAGTACTTC. Protein sequence: CASSRTLDRNGEQYF. This chain uses TRBV4-3 with TRBJ2-7; 7 bases agree with TRBD1. This CDR3 region has 15 residues. V lost 4 bases and J lost 6; bases outside the gene matches: 12. CDR1 is LGHNA, CDR2 YSLEER, per germline.

This rearrangement joins TRBV5-8 to TRBJ1-4; 8 positions agree with TRBD1. The J segment lost 7 bases and the V segment lost 4 bases, leaving 9 bases of the junction unmatched. The CDR3 spans 15 residues. The germline gives CDR1 SGHTS, CDR2 YDEGEE. In nucleotides, the CDR3 is TGTGCCAGCAGCGAGCGGACAGGGATGGGTGAAAAACTGTTTTTT. Protein: CASSERTGMGEKLFF.

In its sample, this clone was seen a few times. The V call is TRBV7-3, the J call TRBJ2-5; weak D call: TRBD2 (6 bases). V lost 5 bases to trimming and J lost 4 bases, with 14 bases between them. The CDR3 sequence is 14 residues long. Germline V gene sequence: CDR1 SGHTA, CDR2 FQGTGA. The CDR3 loop reads CASSLGEAGETQYF. DNA of the CDR3: TGTGCCAGCAGCCTAGGGGAGGCGGGAGAGACCCAGTACTTC. Using reference TRBV7-3 and TRBJ2-5 for the parts outside the CDR3, the full variable domain is GAGVSQTPSNKVTEKGKYVELRCDPISGHTALYWYRQSLGQGPEFLIYFQGTGAADDSGLPNDRFFAVRPEGSVSTLKIQRTERGDSAVYLCASSLGEAGETQYFGPGTRLLVL.

J is TRBJ2-5 and V is TRBV5-1; D gene ambiguous. This CDR3 comprises 16 residues. The V gene's germline CDR1 is SGHRS and CDR2 YFSETQ. V dropped 1 base and J dropped 4 bases, with 17 bases sitting between them. The CDR3 is CASSLWGPSEIETQYF. CDR3 bases: TGCGCCAGCAGCTTGTGGGGTCCAAGCGAGATAGAGACCCAGTACTTC.

This sequence joins TRBV19 and TRBJ1-1; 7 bases line up with TRBD1. Germline V gene data show CDR1 as LNHDA and CDR2 as SQIVND (reference sequence). CDR3 length: 14 amino acids. Trimming removed 6 bases from V and 2 bases from J; junction bases left unmatched: 6. DNA of the CDR3: TGTGCCAGTAGGAATGGACAGGTTAACACTGAAGCTTTCTTT. Translated: CASRNGQVNTEAFF.

The chain joins TRBV7-9 to TRBJ2-5, with TRBD2 matching over 7 bases. The V gene's germline CDR1 is SEHNR and CDR2 FQNEAQ (reference sequence). The V and J ends lost 5 bases and 5 bases, in that order; junction bases with no gene match: 8. This CDR3 is built from 14 residues. For the CDR3, the DNA is TGTGCCAGCAGCCTGGCGGGGGTATGGGAGACCCAGTACTTC. Amino acid sequence: CASSLAGVWETQYF. Complete variable domain (other parts from reference TRBV7-9 and TRBJ2-5): DTGVSQNPRHKITKRGQNVTFRCDPISEHNRLYWYRQTLGQGPEFLTYFQNEAQLEKSRLLSDRFSAERPKGSFSTLEIQRTEQGDSAMYLCASSLAGVWETQYFGPGTRLLVL.

The gene calls are TRBV5-1 and TRBJ2-3, with D uncertain. Germline-derived CDR1 and CDR2 are SGHRS and YFSETQ. The V end was cut by 0 bases, the J end by 4 bases, with 6 bases between. This CDR3 contains 13 residues. The CDR3 spells CASSLGAADTQYF. As DNA, the CDR3 is TGCGCCAGCAGCTTGGGGGCTGCAGATACGCAGTATTTT.

The V call is TRBV7-2, the J call TRBJ1-4; no definite D call. Germline V lookup: CDR1 SGHTA, CDR2 FQGNSA. Trimming shortened V by 4 bases and J by 3 bases, and 6 bases separated the two germline ends. This CDR3 spans 13 amino acids. The CDR3 here is CASSSGPNEKLFF. DNA for the CDR3: TGTGCCAGCAGCTCGGGTCCTAATGAAAAACTGTTTTTT.

This CDR3 is CAISESTEANYGYTF. In DNA, the CDR3 is TGTGCCATCAGTGAGTCGACAGAAGCTAACTATGGCTACACCTTC. The chain joins TRBV10-3 to TRBJ1-2; maybe TRBD1 (5 bases). Per germline, CDR1 ENHRY and CDR2 SYGVKD. The CDR3 has 15 amino acids. The germline V and J ends were trimmed by 0 bases and 0 bases, with 8 bases remaining between them.

The chain uses TRBV7-3 and TRBJ1-4; TRBD1 might be the D (5 bases). The CDR3 is 17 residues long. V was shortened by 4 bases and J by 7 bases, with 22 bases between the two germline ends. Germline V CDR1 and CDR2: SGHTA, FQGTGA. CDR3 in amino acids: CASSSRSRAPRGEKLFF. CDR3 coding DNA: TGTGCCAGCAGCTCCCGTTCCAGGGCCCCGAGGGGTGAAAAACTGTTTTTT. The variable domain in full, with the rest retrieved from reference TRBV7-3 and TRBJ1-4, is GAGVSQTPSNKVTEKGKYVELRCDPISGHTALYWYRQSLGQGPEFLIYFQGTGAADDSGLPNDRFFAVRPEGSVSTLKIQRTERGDSAVYLCASSSRSRAPRGEKLFFGSGTQLSVL.

V and J are TRBV7-2 and TRBJ2-3; D remains ambiguous. Germline V CDR1 and CDR2: SGHTA, FQGNSA. The CDR3 extends over 13 amino acids. V gave up 1 base and J gave up 3 bases, with 5 bases separating them. CDR3 coding DNA: TGTGCCAGCAGCTTAGGGGGAACAGATACGCAGTATTTT. It specifies CASSLGGTDTQYF.

This clone appeared a few times. The chain uses TRBV7-7 and TRBJ2-3, with 9 bases identical to TRBD1. CDR1 and CDR2 from the germline V gene are SSHAT and FNYEAQ (reference sequence). This CDR3 region has 15 residues. J was trimmed by 4 bases and V by 6 bases; bases with no gene match: 8. The CDR3 spells CASSLTRTGADTQYF. CDR3 DNA: TGTGCCAGCAGTCTTACAAGGACAGGGGCAGATACGCAGTATTTT.

The genes are TRBV7-2 and TRBJ1-1; the D is unclear. V gave up 5 bases and J gave up 5 bases, with 12 bases separating them. Germline CDR1 SGHTA, CDR2 FQGNSA. This CDR3 region has 13 residues. The CDR3 protein is CASSLLPGTEAFF. Here the CDR3 DNA reads TGTGCCAGCAGCCTCTTACCTGGGACTGAAGCTTTCTTT. Full variable domain (remainder filled in from reference TRBV7-2 and TRBJ1-1): GAGVSQSPSNKVTEKGKDVELRCDPISGHTALYWYRQSLGQGLEFLIYFQGNSAPDKSGLPSDRFSAERTGGSVSTLTIQRTQQEDSAVYLCASSLLPGTEAFFGQGTRLTVV.

The chain is built from TRBV28 and TRBJ2-3; a possible D gene is TRBD1 (6 bases). This CDR3 is 14 amino acids long. Germline values: CDR1 MDHEN, CDR2 SYDVKM. Trimming removed 6 bases from V and 7 bases from J, with 17 bases in between. CDR3 sequence: CASRKPQGSHTQYF. As DNA, the CDR3 is TGTGCCAGCAGGAAACCCCAGGGGAGTCATACGCAGTATTTT.

V gene TRBV19 combines with J gene TRBJ2-1; 8 bases line up with TRBD2. CDR1 and CDR2 (germline): LNHDA, SQIVND (reference sequence). The CDR3 has 15 residues. Losses at the gene ends were 2 bases for V and 9 bases for J; bases not matched to a gene: 9. CDR3 in DNA: TGTGCCAGTAGTATACGGTTTGAGCGGGAGCTTGAGCAGTTCTTC. Protein: CASSIRFERELEQFF. Full variable domain (outside the CDR3, taken from reference TRBV19 and TRBJ2-1): DGGITQSPKYLFRKEGQNVTLSCEQNLNHDAMYWYRQDPGQGLRLIYYSQIVNDFQKGDIAEGYSVSREKKESFPLTVTSAQKNPTAFYLCASSIRFERELEQFFGPGTRLTVL.

The chain uses TRBV20-1 and TRBJ1-1; no firm D call. The CDR3 has 11 amino acids. The germline CDR1 and CDR2 sequences are DFQATT and SNEGSKA (reference sequence). The CDR3 here is CGLGKNTEAFF. CDR3 nucleotide sequence: TGCGGGTTGGGGAAAAACACTGAAGCTTTCTTT.

V gene TRBV7-2 combines with J gene TRBJ2-5; 10 bases are shared with TRBD2. The germline gives CDR1 SGHTA, CDR2 FQGNSA. With 2 bases clipped from V and 5 bases from J, the junction kept 8 bases outside the gene matches. The CDR3 runs to 16 residues. CDR3 amino acids: CASSLLRSSGGETQYF. CDR3 nucleotides: TGTGCCAGCAGCTTATTGAGGTCTAGCGGGGGTGAGACCCAGTACTTC.

The chain carries TRBV7-9 and TRBJ2-5; 7 bases map to TRBD1. The V and J ends lost 5 bases and 6 bases, in that order; junction bases with no gene match: 6. The CDR3 loop spans 13 amino acids. Looked up from germline, CDR1 is SEHNR and CDR2 is FQNEAQ (reference sequence). The DNA of the CDR3 is TGTGCCAGCAGCAAGACAGGGTTGAAGACCCAGTACTTC. Its translation: CASSKTGLKTQYF.

V gene TRBV2 combines with J gene TRBJ2-3; 7 bases line up with TRBD1. CDR3 size: 14 residues. Per the germline V gene, CDR1 is SNHLY and CDR2 is FYNNEI. The V and J ends lost 6 bases and 4 bases, in that order; junction bases with no gene match: 7. The CDR3 bases are TGTGCCAGCAGCTTGTTAGGGGGCCCAGATACGCAGTATTTT. This encodes CASSLLGGPDTQYF.

DNA for the CDR3: TGTGCCAGCAAAACTAGCGGGAGCGATGAGCAGTTCTTC. Protein: CASKTSGSDEQFF. The chain recombines TRBV9 with TRBJ2-1; 11 bases map to TRBD2. The germline CDR1 and CDR2 sequences are SGDLS and YYNGEE. The CDR3 length is 13 residues. J lost 8 bases, V lost 6 bases, and 4 bases had no gene match.

The rearrangement joins TRBV18 to TRBJ1-2; D is perhaps TRBD1 (6 bases). Per germline, CDR1 KGHSH and CDR2 LQKENI. The length of the CDR3 is 18 residues. V lost 4 bases and J lost 1, with 22 bases in between. The CDR3 reads CASSQDGGVEPLNYGYTF. CDR3 nucleotide sequence: TGTGCCAGCTCACAGGACGGGGGCGTTGAGCCCCTTAACTATGGCTACACCTTC. The full variable domain, in which reference TRBV18 and TRBJ1-2 provide the parts outside the CDR3, is NAGVMQNPRHLVRRRGQEARLRCSPMKGHSHVYWYRQLPEEGLKFMVYLQKENIIDESGMPKERFSAEFPKEGPSILRIQQVVRGDSAAYFCASSQDGGVEPLNYGYTFGSGTRLTVV.